The present T cell receptor beta chain was sequenced within a study of blood T cells in healthy people across ages. Broader study findings: Diversity estimates from one million T cells were considered underestimates.

V was clipped by 1 base and J by 8 bases; unmatched bases: 4. The germline CDR1 and CDR2 sequences are SQVTM and ANQGSEA. CDR3 size: 12 residues. Alongside a J-beta primer mix, a sample-barcoded 5' primer served in a second PCR lasting roughly 6 to 11 cycles. Through a template-switch adaptor with 12 random nucleotides, each cDNA molecule received a tag. TCRdb re-analysed the 5' RACE reads in MiXCR, keeping a single row per CDR3 protein. The sample lists hundreds of thousands of distinct CDR3 sequences; roughly 43% were seen once. With regard to this clonotype: What it binds is not known.

The sample was blood. This clonotype was sampled from a woman between 55 and 75 years old in good health. The chain carries TRBV29-1 and TRBJ1-2, with 7 bases fitting TRBD1. CDR3 sequence reads: CSVEGQGRGYTF. Written as DNA, the CDR3 is TGCAGCGTTGAAGGACAGGGTCGAGGCTACACCTTC.